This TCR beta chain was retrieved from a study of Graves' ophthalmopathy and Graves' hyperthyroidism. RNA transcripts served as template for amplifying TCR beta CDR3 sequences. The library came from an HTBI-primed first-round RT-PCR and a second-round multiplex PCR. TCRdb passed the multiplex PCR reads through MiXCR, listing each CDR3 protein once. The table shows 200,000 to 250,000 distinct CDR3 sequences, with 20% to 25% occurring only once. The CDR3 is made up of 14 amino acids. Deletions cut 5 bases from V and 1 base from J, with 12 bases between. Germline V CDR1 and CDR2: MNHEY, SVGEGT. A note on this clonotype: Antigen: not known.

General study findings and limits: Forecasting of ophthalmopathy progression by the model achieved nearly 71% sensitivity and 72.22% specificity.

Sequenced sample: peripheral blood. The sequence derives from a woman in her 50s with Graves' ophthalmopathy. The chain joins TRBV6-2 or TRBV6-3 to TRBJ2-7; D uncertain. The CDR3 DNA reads TGTGCCAGCAGTAAATCAGCTGTTTCCTACGAGCAGTACTTC. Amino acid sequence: CASSKSAVSYEQYF.